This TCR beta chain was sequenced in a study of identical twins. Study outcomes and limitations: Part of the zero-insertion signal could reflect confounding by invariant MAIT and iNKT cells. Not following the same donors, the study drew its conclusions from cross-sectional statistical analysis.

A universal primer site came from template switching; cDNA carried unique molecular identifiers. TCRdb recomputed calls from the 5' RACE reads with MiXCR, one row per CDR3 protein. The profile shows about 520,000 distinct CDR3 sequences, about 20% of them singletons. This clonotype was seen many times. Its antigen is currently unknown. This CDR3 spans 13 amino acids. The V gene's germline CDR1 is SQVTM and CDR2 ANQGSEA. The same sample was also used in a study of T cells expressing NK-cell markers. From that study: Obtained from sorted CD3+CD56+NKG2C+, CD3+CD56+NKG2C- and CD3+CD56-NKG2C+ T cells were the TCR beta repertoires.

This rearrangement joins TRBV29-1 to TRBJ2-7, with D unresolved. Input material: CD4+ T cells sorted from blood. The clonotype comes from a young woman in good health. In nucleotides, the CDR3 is TGCACTCGGAGCCCGGCGCGGTTCTACGAGCAGTACTTC. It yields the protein CTRSPARFYEQYF.